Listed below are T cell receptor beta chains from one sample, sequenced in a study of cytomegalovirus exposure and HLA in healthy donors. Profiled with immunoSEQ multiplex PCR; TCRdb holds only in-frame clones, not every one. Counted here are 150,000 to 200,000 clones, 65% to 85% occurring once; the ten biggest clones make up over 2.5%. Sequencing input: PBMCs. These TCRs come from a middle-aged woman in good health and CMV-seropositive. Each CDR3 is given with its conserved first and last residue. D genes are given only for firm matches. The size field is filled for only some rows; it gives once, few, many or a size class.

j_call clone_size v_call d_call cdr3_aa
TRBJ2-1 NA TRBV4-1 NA CASSNSPIYNEQFF
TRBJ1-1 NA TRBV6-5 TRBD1 CASSYEQGAATEAFF
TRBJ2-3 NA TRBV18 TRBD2 CASSPTSGSFTDTQYF
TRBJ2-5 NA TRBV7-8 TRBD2 CASSLVALGLAGRETQYF
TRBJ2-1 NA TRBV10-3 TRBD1 CAISGQGVGTENEQFF
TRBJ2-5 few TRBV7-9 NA CASSVIKETQYF
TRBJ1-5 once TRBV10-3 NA CAISEGAGSNQPQHF
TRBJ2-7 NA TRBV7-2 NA CASSSRGIGSGEQYF
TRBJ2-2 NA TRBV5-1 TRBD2 CASRTTSGGADGELFF
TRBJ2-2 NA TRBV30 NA CAWRRVSNTGELFF
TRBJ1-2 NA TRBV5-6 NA CASSPTHANYGYTF
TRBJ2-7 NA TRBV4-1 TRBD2 CASSPGLAYEQYF
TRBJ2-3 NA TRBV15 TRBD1 CATSQRIGTGVPDTQYF
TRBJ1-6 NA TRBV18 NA CASSSDSPLHF
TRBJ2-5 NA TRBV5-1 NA CASSSVEVAETQYF
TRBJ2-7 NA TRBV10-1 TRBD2 CASSESGLAGGAPGEQYF
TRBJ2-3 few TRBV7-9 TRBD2 CASSPLAGGTDTQYF
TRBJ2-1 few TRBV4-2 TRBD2 CASSLAGYSGSQDNEQFF